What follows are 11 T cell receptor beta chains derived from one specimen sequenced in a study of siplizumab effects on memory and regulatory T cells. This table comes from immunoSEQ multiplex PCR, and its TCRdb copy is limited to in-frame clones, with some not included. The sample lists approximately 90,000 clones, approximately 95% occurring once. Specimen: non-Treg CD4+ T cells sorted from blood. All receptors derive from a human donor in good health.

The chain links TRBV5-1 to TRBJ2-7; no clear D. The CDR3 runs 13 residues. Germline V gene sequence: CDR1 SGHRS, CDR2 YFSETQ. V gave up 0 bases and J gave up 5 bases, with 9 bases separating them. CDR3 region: CASSLEVLNEQYF. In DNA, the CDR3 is TGCGCCAGCAGCTTGGAGGTCCTTAACGAGCAGTACTTC.

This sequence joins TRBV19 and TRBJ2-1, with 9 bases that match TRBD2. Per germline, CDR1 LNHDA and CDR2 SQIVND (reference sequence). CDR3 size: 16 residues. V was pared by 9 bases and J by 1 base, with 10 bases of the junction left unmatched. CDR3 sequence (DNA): TGTGCCAGCACTCCTAGCGGGAAAGGTTCCTACAATGAGCAGTTCTTC. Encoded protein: CASTPSGKGSYNEQFF.

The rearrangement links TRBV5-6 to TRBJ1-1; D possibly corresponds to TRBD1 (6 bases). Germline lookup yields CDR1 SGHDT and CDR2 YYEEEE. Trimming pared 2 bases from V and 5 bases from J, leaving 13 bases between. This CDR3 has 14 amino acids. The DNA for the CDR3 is TGTGCCAGCAGCTTAAGGGGGAGGTATACTGAAGCTTTCTTT. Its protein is CASSLRGRYTEAFF.

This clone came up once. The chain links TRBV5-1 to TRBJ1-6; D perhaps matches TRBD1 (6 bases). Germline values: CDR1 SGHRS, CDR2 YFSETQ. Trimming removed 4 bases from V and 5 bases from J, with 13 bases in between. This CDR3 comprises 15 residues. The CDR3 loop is CASSRDKINNSPLHF. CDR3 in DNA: TGCGCCAGCAGCAGGGACAAGATCAATAATTCACCCCTCCACTTT.

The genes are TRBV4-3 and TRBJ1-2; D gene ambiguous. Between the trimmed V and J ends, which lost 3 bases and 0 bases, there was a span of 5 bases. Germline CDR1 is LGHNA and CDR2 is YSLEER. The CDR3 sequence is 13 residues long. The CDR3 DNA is TGCGCCAGCAGCCATGCATCTAACTATGGCTACACCTTC. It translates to CASSHASNYGYTF.

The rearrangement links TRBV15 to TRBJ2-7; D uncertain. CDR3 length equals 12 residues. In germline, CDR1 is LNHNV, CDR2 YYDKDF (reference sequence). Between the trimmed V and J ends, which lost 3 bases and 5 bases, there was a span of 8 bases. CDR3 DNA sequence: TGTGCCACCAGCAGGCAGCTCCACGAGCAGTACTTC. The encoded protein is CATSRQLHEQYF.

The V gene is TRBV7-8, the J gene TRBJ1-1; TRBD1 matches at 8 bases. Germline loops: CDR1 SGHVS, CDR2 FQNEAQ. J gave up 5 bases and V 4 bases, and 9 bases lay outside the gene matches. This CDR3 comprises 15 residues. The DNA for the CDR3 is TGTGCCAGCAGCTCTCCTACAGGGGGAGGTACTGAAGCTTTCTTT. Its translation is CASSSPTGGGTEAFF.

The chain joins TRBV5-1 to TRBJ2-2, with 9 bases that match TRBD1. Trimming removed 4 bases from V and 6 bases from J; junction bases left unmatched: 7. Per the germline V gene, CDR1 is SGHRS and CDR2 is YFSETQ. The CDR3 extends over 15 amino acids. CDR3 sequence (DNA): TGCGCCAGCAGCGCCCGGGACAGGGAGGCCGGGGAGCTGTTTTTT. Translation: CASSARDREAGELFF.

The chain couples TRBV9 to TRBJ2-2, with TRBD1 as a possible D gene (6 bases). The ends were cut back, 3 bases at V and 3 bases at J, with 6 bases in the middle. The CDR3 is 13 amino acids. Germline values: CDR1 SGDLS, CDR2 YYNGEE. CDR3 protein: CASSEGDTGELFF. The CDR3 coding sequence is TGTGCCAGCAGCGAGGGGGACACCGGGGAGCTGTTTTTT.

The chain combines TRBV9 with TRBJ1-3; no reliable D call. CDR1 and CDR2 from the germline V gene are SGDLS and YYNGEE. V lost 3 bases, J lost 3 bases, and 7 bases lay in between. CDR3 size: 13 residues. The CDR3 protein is CASSDTVGNTIYF. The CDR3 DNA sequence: TGTGCCAGCAGCGACACGGTTGGAAACACCATATATTTT.

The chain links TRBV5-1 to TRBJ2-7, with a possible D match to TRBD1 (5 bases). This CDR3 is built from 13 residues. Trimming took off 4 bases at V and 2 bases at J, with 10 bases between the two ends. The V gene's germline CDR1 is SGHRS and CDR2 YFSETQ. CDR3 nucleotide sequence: TGCGCCAGCAGCAAGGGGATCCCCTACGAGCAGTACTTC. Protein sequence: CASSKGIPYEQYF.